The 22 T cell receptor beta chains below come from one sample, sequenced in a study of T cells in Graves' hyperthyroidism and ophthalmopathy. The investigators amplified TCR beta CDR3 regions from RNA transcripts. HTBI primers were employed in a first-round RT-PCR of the TCR CDR3. MiXCR was run by TCRdb on the multiplex PCR reads, yielding one entry per CDR3 protein. There are under 400,000 distinct CDR3 sequences in the sample; around 15% occur only once, and under 25% lies in the top ten. Input material: blood. All receptors come from an older woman with Graves' ophthalmopathy.

In its sample, this clonotype was seen a few times. V usage is TRBV27 and J usage is TRBJ2-7; 9 bases are a match to TRBD2. V lost 4 bases, J lost 3 bases, and 7 bases stayed unmatched. This CDR3 contains 15 residues. From germline, CDR1 is MNHEY and CDR2 SMNVEV (reference sequence). The CDR3 region has the DNA TGTGCCAGCAGTTATATAGCGGGAGAGGGCTACGAGCAGTACTTC. It is translated as CASSYIAGEGYEQYF.

This clonotype has only a few counts. This chain connects TRBV15 to TRBJ2-2; D not certain. This CDR3 is 12 amino acids long. Trimming took 1 base from V and 5 from J, leaving 2 bases between them. Per the germline V gene, CDR1 is LNHNV and CDR2 is YYDKDF (reference sequence). The CDR3 DNA is TGTGCCACCAGCAGAGGAACCGGGGAGCTGTTTTTT. Translating it yields CATSRGTGELFF.

V is TRBV28 and J is TRBJ2-3, with 12 bases fitting TRBD2. This CDR3 spans 13 amino acids. V lost 8 bases, J lost 6 bases, and 3 bases stayed unmatched. Germline-derived CDR1 and CDR2 are MDHEN and SYDVKM. CDR3 bases: TGTGCCAGCCTAGCGGGAGGGCAGGATACGCAGTATTTT. Translated: CASLAGGQDTQYF.

The rearrangement joins TRBV7-8 to TRBJ2-1, with 11 bases matching TRBD1. The CDR3 is 16 residues long. V was clipped by 5 bases and J by 8 bases; unmatched bases: 11. Germline V gene sequence: CDR1 SGHVS, CDR2 FQNEAQ. For the CDR3, the DNA is TGTGCCAGCAGCCAAGGAGGACAGGGGGCAGAGGATGAGCAGTTCTTC. Protein sequence: CASSQGGQGAEDEQFF.

This chain uses TRBV6-1 with TRBJ1-4; D gene ambiguous. The CDR3 sequence is 14 residues long. V was cut by 5 bases and J by 8 bases, with 15 bases left in between. CDR1 and CDR2 from the germline V gene are MNHNS and SASEGT. The DNA of the CDR3 is TGTGCCAGCAGTCCAGACTTACGAGGCGAAAAACTGTTTTTT. Translated, it gives CASSPDLRGEKLFF.

The genes are TRBV7-3 and TRBJ1-5; no clear D gene. The germline V gene encodes CDR1 SGHTA and CDR2 FQGTGA. There are 12 residues in the CDR3. V lost 3 bases and J 1 base, leaving 1 base between the germline ends. The DNA for the CDR3 is TGTGCCAGCAGCTTGAGCAATCAGCCCCAGCATTTT. Translation: CASSLSNQPQHF. Full variable domain (missing parts from reference TRBV7-3 and TRBJ1-5): GAGVSQTPSNKVTEKGKYVELRCDPISGHTALYWYRQSLGQGPEFLIYFQGTGAADDSGLPNDRFFAVRPEGSVSTLKIQRTERGDSAVYLCASSLSNQPQHFGDGTRLSIL.

The rearrangement uses TRBV20-1 and TRBJ1-5, with TRBD1 as a possible D gene (6 bases). V was trimmed by 3 bases and J by 3 bases, leaving 15 bases between them. The germline gives CDR1 DFQATT, CDR2 SNEGSKA (reference sequence). The CDR3 covers 15 residues. The CDR3 DNA reads as TGCAGTGCTAGGCGGGGGCCGGGAGACAATCAGCCCCAGCATTTT. This gives the protein CSARRGPGDNQPQHF.

This chain links TRBV9 with TRBJ2-1; D is unclear. CDR3 length equals 16 residues. The germline V gene has CDR1 SGDLS and CDR2 YYNGEE. V lost 2 bases to trimming and J lost 0 bases, with 12 bases between them. The CDR3 DNA reads as TGTGCCAGCAGCGTCAATAAAGGGATCTCCTACAATGAGCAGTTCTTC. This sequence encodes CASSVNKGISYNEQFF.

This clonotype was seen repeatedly, ten times or more. The J gene is TRBJ2-1, the V gene TRBV20-1; 9 nucleotides line up with TRBD1. CDR3 length equals 15 residues. CDR1 is DFQATT, CDR2 SNEGSKA, per germline (reference sequence). Trimming took 6 bases from V and 0 from J; bases not matched to a gene: 6. The CDR3 loop reads CSARTGASSYNEQFF. The CDR3 DNA reads as TGCAGTGCACGGACAGGGGCGAGCTCCTACAATGAGCAGTTCTTC.

This clonotype has ten or more counts. The V and J genes are TRBV12-3 or TRBV12-4 and TRBJ1-5, with D possibly TRBD1 on 6 matching bases. This CDR3 spans 13 amino acids. The germline V and J ends were trimmed by 6 bases and 3 bases, with 9 bases remaining between them. CDR3 sequence: CASSWTDNQPQHF. In DNA form, the CDR3 reads TGTGCCAGCAGCTGGACAGACAATCAGCCCCAGCATTTT.

This clonotype has only a few counts. A read error may explain this, as a much larger clone is one base away. V is TRBV28 and J is TRBJ2-1, with 9 positions matching TRBD2. Germline CDR1 MDHEN, CDR2 SYDVKM. J lost 8 bases, V lost 4 bases, and 9 bases had no gene match. CDR3 size: 15 residues. CDR3 in amino acids: CASSSRASGMDEQFF. The CDR3, as DNA: TGTGCCAGCAGTTCTCGGGCTAGCGGGATGGATGAGCAGTTCTTC. Complete variable domain (other parts from reference TRBV28 and TRBJ2-1): DVKVTQSSRYLVKRTGEKVFLECVQDMDHENMFWYRQDPGLGLRLIYFSYDVKMKEKGDIPEGYSVSREKKERFSLILESASTNQTSMYLCASSSRASGMDEQFFGPGTRLTVL.

The CDR3 spells CSVWTSMGEKLFF. The CDR3 bases are TGCAGTGTTTGGACCTCCATGGGTGAAAAACTGTTTTTT. The chain recombines TRBV20-1 with TRBJ1-4; no firm D call. Trimming pared 7 bases from V and 7 bases from J, leaving 16 bases between. Germline V gene sequence: CDR1 DFQATT, CDR2 SNEGSKA (reference sequence). CDR3 size: 13 residues.

This clonotype was seen a few times. The chain is built from TRBV24-1 and TRBJ2-1, with 7 bases lining up with TRBD2. Germline assignment: CDR1 KGHDR and CDR2 SFDVKD. After removal of 0 bases from V and 7 bases from J, the junction contained 5 bases not matched to a gene. The CDR3 has 15 residues. This chain's CDR3 is CATSDLGEGPNEQFF. The DNA of the CDR3 is TGTGCCACCAGTGATTTGGGGGAGGGGCCAAATGAGCAGTTCTTC.

This clonotype has a count of ten or more. The V gene is TRBV3-1, the J gene TRBJ1-1, with TRBD1 identical over 8 bases. CDR1 LGHDT and CDR2 YNNKEL come from the germline V gene (reference sequence). V trimming: 7 bases; J trimming: 6 bases; junction bases outside the gene matches: 13. The CDR3 is 15 residues long. The CDR3 here is CASTNSLNRGAEAFF. The CDR3 coding sequence is TGTGCCAGCACGAACTCCTTAAACAGGGGGGCTGAAGCTTTCTTT. The full variable domain, in which reference TRBV3-1 and TRBJ1-1 provide the parts outside the CDR3, is DTAVSQTPKYLVTQMGNDKSIKCEQNLGHDTMYWYKQDSKKFLKIMFSYNNKELIINETVPNRFSPKSPDKAHLNLHINSLELGDSAVYFCASTNSLNRGAEAFFGQGTRLTVV.

The chain has TRBV25-1 and TRBJ2-3, with D hard to call. The CDR3 has 15 residues. The V and J ends lost 4 bases and 0 bases respectively, with 11 bases between them. Germline V CDR1 and CDR2: MGHDK, SYGVNS. This CDR3 reads CASSVYDKSTDTQYF. The DNA for the CDR3 is TGTGCCAGCAGTGTATACGACAAGAGCACAGATACGCAGTATTTT.

This clonotype has only a few counts. The chain uses TRBV3-1 and TRBJ1-1; 8 bases map to TRBD1. The CDR3 runs 15 residues. Germline CDR1 reads LGHDT; CDR2 reads YNNKEL (reference sequence). V lost 5 bases to trimming and J lost 0 bases; unmatched junction nucleotides: 5. The CDR3 DNA is TGTGCCAGCAGCGCCTACAGGGGGTTGAACACTGAAGCTTTCTTT. Translating gives CASSAYRGLNTEAFF.

This clonotype was seen at least ten times. The CDR3 nucleotides are TGTGCCAGCAGCCATACTAGCGGGAGTTACGGCGAGCAGTACTTC. This translates into CASSHTSGSYGEQYF. The chain combines TRBV7-2 with TRBJ2-7, with TRBD2 identical over 11 bases. The CDR3 spans 15 residues. From germline, CDR1 is SGHTA and CDR2 FQGNSA. Trimming cost V 5 bases and J 6 bases; bases outside gene matches: 9.

This clonotype has ten or more counts. The rearrangement links TRBV5-1 to TRBJ2-1, with TRBD2 matching over 9 bases. V shed 4 bases, J shed 0 bases, and the junction held 11 bases outside the gene matches. The CDR3 length is 18 residues. From germline, CDR1 is SGHRS and CDR2 YFSETQ. Written as DNA, the CDR3 is TGCGCCAGCAGCACTAAGTCTCGGACTAGCGACTCCTACAATGAGCAGTTCTTC. Its protein is CASSTKSRTSDSYNEQFF.

This clonotype was seen many times. The chain employs TRBV19 and TRBJ2-2, with D hard to call. Trimming took off 1 base at V and 5 bases at J, with 11 bases between the two ends. Looked up from germline, CDR1 is LNHDA and CDR2 is SQIVND (reference sequence). This CDR3 contains 15 residues. CDR3 nucleotides: TGTGCCAGTAGTATAGGTTCAGGACGGACCGGGGAGCTGTTTTTT. It is translated as CASSIGSGRTGELFF.

At least ten counts were recorded for this clonotype. The rearrangement uses TRBV6-1 and TRBJ2-3; D is ambiguous. Trimming left V 3 bases short and J 7 bases short, with 8 bases between. CDR1 and CDR2 from the germline V gene are MNHNS and SASEGT. CDR3 size: 12 residues. This CDR3 reads CASSEARYTQYF. The CDR3 DNA reads as TGTGCCAGCAGTGAGGCCCGCTATACGCAGTATTTT.

This clonotype was seen only a few times. The chain carries TRBV7-9 and TRBJ1-1; the match to TRBD1 covers 8 bases. There are 15 residues in the CDR3. Germline V gene lookup returns CDR1 SEHNR and CDR2 FQNEAQ (reference sequence). The V and J ends lost 1 base and 0 bases, in that order; junction bases with no gene match: 1. CDR3 protein: CASSLVTGVNTEAFF. The CDR3 nucleotides read TGTGCCAGCAGCTTAGTGACAGGGGTGAACACTGAAGCTTTCTTT.

Concerning this clonotype itself: Being one base from a much bigger clone, this may be a read error. The chain joins TRBV28 to TRBJ2-1; TRBD2 agrees at 7 bases. CDR1 is MDHEN, CDR2 SYDVKM, per germline. The CDR3 covers 20 residues. The CDR3 loop is CASGSPSSGPDYLTYNEQLF. The DNA of the CDR3 is TGTGCCAGCGGATCCCCCTCTAGCGGACCGGACTATCTTACCTACAATGAGCAGCTCTTC.